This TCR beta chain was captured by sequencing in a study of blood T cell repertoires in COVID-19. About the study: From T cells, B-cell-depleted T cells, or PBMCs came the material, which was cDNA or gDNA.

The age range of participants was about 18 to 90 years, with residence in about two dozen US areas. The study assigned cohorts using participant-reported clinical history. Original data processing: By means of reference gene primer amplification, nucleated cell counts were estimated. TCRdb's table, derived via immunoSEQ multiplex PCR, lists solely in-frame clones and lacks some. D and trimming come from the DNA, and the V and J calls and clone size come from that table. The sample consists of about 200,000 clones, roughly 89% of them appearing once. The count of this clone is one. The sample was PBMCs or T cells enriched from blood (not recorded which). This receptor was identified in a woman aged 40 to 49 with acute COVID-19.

The CDR3 bases are TGTGCCAGCAGCGTATCTCCAGCGGGAGGAGTGGATACGCAGTATTTT. It codes for CASSVSPAGGVDTQYF. The rearrangement joins TRBV9 to TRBJ2-3, with 9 positions matching TRBD2. The ends lost 1 base at V and 6 bases at J; junction bases unmatched: 9. The germline V gene has CDR1 SGDLS and CDR2 YYNGEE. CDR3 length: 16 amino acids.